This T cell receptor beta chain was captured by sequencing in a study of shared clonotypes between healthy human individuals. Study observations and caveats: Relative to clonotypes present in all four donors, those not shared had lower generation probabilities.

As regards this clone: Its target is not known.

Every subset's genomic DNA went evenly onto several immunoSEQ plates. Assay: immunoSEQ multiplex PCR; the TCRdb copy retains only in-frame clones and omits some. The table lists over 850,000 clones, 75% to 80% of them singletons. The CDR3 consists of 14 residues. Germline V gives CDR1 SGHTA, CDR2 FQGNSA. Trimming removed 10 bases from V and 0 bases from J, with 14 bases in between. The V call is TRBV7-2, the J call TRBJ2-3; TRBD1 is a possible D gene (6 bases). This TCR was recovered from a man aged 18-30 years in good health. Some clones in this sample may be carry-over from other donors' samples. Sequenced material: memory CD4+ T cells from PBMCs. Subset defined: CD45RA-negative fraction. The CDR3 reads CAKGGVQSTDTQYF. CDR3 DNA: TGTGCCAAAGGGGGAGTCCAGAGCACAGATACGCAGTATTTT.